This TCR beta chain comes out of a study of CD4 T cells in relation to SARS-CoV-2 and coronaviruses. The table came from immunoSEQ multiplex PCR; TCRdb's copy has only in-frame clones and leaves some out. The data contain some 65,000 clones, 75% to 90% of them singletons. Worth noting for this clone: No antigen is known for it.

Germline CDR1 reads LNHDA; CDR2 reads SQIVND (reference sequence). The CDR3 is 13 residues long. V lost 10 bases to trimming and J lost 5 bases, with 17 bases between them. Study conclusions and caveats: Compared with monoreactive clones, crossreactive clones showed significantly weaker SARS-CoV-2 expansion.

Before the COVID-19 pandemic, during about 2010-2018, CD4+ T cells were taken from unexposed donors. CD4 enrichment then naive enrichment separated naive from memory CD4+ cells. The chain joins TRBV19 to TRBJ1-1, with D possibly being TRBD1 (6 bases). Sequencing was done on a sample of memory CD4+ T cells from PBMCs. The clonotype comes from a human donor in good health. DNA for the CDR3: TGTGCCACCCAGCAGGGGCTGCGGACTGAAGCTTTCTTT. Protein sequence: CATQQGLRTEAFF.